A single sample gave rise to the 6 T cell receptor beta chains below, sequenced in a study of identical twins. TCRdb reprocessed the 5' RACE reads via MiXCR and lists one record per CDR3 protein. The sample carries 350,000 to 450,000 distinct CDR3 sequences, approximately 17% recorded once. Sequencing was done on a sample of naive T cells sorted from blood. All receptors derive from a man aged 50 to 60 in good health.

A note on this clonotype: This CDR3 is missing its conserved last phenylalanine or tryptophan, likely due to a read error. The CDR3 sequence: CASKKFQDNTYEQYI. The CDR3 bases are TGTGCCAGCAAAAAGTTCCAGGACAATACCTACGAGCAGTACATC. This chain connects TRBV6-2 or TRBV6-3 to TRBJ2-7; tentatively, D is TRBD1 (5 bases). The CDR3 extends over 15 amino acids. Germline V gene sequence: CDR1 MNHEY, CDR2 SVGEGT. V gave up 7 bases and J gave up 2 bases, with 18 bases separating them.

The sample holds many counts of this clonotype. V is TRBV6-2 or TRBV6-3 and J is TRBJ2-5; D possibly uses TRBD1 or TRBD2 (6 bases each). CDR1 and CDR2 from the germline V gene are MNHEY and SVGEGT. The ends were cut back, 2 bases at V and 7 bases at J, with 14 bases in the middle. The CDR3 consists of 14 residues. DNA of the CDR3: TGTGCCAGCAGTTACCTTGGGGGGCAGGGGACCCAGTACTTC. This encodes CASSYLGGQGTQYF.

The V call is TRBV20-1, the J call TRBJ1-2; D unresolved. The CDR3 contains 14 residues. Trimming took 3 bases from V and 1 from J, leaving 12 bases between them. Germline assignment: CDR1 DFQATT and CDR2 SNEGSKA (reference sequence). CDR3 nucleotide sequence: TGCAGTGCTAGGTTGGGGATCCATAACTATGGCTACACCTTC. Amino acid sequence: CSARLGIHNYGYTF.

The chain links TRBV12-3 or TRBV12-4 to TRBJ1-1, with unresolved D. This CDR3 has 14 residues. Trimming shortened V by 1 base and J by 4 bases, and 10 bases separated the two germline ends. For the CDR3, the DNA is TGTGCCAGCAGTTTAGGTTGGGAGGGCACTGAAGCTTTCTTT. The encoded protein is CASSLGWEGTEAFF.

The V and J genes are TRBV7-9 and TRBJ2-3; 12 nucleotides align to TRBD1. Germline V CDR1 and CDR2: SEHNR, FQNEAQ (reference sequence). Unmatched junction bases numbered 9, after V lost 6 bases and J lost 8 bases. This CDR3 is 15 amino acids long. CDR3 protein: CASSPPGQGAPTQYF. The CDR3 DNA is TGTGCCAGCAGTCCCCCGGGACAGGGGGCCCCTACGCAGTATTTT.

This clonotype was seen many times. This chain joins TRBV7-2 and TRBJ1-1; possible D gene TRBD1, 6 bases. The CDR3 has 14 residues. Trimming took off 3 bases at V and 0 bases at J, with 8 bases between the two ends. Germline V gene data show CDR1 as SGHTA and CDR2 as FQGNSA. The CDR3 protein is CASSFRDMNTEAFF. CDR3 coding DNA: TGTGCCAGCAGCTTTCGGGACATGAACACTGAAGCTTTCTTT.